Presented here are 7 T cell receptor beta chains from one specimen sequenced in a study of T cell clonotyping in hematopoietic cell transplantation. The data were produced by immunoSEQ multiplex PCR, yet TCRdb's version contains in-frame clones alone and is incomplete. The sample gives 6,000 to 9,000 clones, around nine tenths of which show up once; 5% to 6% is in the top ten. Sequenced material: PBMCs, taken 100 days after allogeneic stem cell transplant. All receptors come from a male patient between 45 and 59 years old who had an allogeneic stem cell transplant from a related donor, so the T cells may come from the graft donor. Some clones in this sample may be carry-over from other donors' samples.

CDR3 sequence (DNA): TGTGCCAGCAGGGTGAGCAACGGCGAGCAGTACTTC. Translated, it gives CASRVSNGEQYF. V is TRBV6-5 and J is TRBJ2-7, with D unclear. Germline loops: CDR1 MNHEY, CDR2 SVGAGI. CDR3 length: 12 amino acids. Trimming removed 6 bases at V and 6 bases at J, with 12 bases between.

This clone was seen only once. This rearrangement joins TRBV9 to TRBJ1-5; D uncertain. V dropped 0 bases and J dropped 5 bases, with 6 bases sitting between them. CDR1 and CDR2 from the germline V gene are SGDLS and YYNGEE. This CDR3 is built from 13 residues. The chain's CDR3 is CASSVDMDQPQHF. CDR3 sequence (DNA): TGTGCCAGCAGCGTAGATATGGATCAGCCCCAGCATTTT. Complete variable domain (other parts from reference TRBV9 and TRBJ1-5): DSGVTQTPKHLITATGQRVTLRCSPRSGDLSVYWYQQSLDQGLQFLIQYYNGEERAKGNILERFSAQQFPDLHSELNLSSLELGDSALYFCASSVDMDQPQHFGDGTRLSIL.

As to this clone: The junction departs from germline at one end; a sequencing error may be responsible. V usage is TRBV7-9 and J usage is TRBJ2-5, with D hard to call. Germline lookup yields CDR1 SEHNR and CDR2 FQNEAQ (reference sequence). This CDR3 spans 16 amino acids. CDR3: CASSPSPGSSIEAQYF. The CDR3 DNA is TGTGCCAGCAGCCCGAGCCCTGGTAGTAGCATAGAGGCCCAGTACTTC. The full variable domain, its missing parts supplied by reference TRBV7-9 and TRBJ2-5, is DTGVSQNPRHKITKRGQNVTFRCDPISEHNRLYWYRQTLGQGPEFLTYFQNEAQLEKSRLLSDRFSAERPKGSFSTLEIQRTEQGDSAMYLCASSPSPGSSIEAQYFGPGTRLLVL.

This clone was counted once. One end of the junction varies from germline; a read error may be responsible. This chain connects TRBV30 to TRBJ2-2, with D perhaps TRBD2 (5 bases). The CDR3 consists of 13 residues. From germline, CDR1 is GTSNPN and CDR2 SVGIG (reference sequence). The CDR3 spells CAAGLRGTGELFF. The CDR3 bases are TGCGCCGCCGGGCTGAGAGGGACCGGGGAGCTGTTTTTT. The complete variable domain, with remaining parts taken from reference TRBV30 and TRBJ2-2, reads SQTIHQWPATLVQPVGSPLSLECTVEGTSNPNLYWYRQAAGRGLQLLFYSVGIGQISSEVPQNLSASRPQDRQFILSSKKLLLSDSGFYLCAAGLRGTGELFFGEGSRLTVL.

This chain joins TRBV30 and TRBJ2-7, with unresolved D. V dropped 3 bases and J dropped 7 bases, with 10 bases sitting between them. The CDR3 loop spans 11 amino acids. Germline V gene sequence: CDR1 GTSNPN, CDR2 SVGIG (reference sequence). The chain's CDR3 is CAWRWDWEQYF. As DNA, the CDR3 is TGTGCCTGGAGATGGGATTGGGAGCAGTACTTC.

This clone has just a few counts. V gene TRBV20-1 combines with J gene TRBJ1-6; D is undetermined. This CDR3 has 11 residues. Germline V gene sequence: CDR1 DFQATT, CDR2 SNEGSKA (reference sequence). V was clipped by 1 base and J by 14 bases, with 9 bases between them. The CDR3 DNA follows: TGCAGTGCTAGAGGTAGCGGATCCCTCCACTTT. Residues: CSARGSGSLHF.

The CDR3 loop is CASSETGSGEKLFF. The CDR3 nucleotides are TGTGCCAGCAGTGAGACAGGGTCAGGTGAAAAACTGTTTTTT. The chain joins TRBV25-1 to TRBJ1-4, with 7 nucleotides matching TRBD1. There are 14 residues in the CDR3. From germline, CDR1 is MGHDK and CDR2 SYGVNS. The junction had 5 bases not matched to a gene; V was cut back by 3 bases and J by 7 bases. The complete variable domain, with remaining parts taken from reference TRBV25-1 and TRBJ1-4, reads EADIYQTPRYLVIGTGKKITLECSQTMGHDKMYWYQQDPGMELHLIHYSYGVNSTEKGDLSSESTVSRIRTEHFPLTLESARPSHTSQYLCASSETGSGEKLFFGSGTQLSVL.